The clone carrying this T cell receptor (beta chain) was seen more than once but under ten times. The antigen is not known. This record comes from a study of naive and memory T cell subsets. The study's findings and limits: In naive cells, over 90% of TCR sequences were seen only once. Gini index rose across naive, CM, EM and EMRA in CD4 and CD8.

CDR1 and CDR2 (germline): MNHEY, SVGEGT. This CDR3 comprises 12 residues. Trimming pared 7 bases from V and 3 bases from J, leaving 10 bases between. The beta constant-region primer was an equimolar mix of two oligonucleotides covering TRBC1 and TRBC2. TCRdb itself ran the UMI-ligation and nested PCR reads through MiXCR, one entry per CDR3 protein. The repertoire includes around 160,000 distinct CDR3 sequences, 15% to 20% of them detected once, and around 0.14% sits in the top ten. The receptor was isolated from a human donor in good health. The V and J genes are TRBV6-2 or TRBV6-3 and TRBJ2-7; TRBD1 might be the D (5 bases). Material for sequencing was naive CD4+ T cells from blood. The CDR3 region is CASMDTDYEQYF. The CDR3 DNA follows: TGTGCCAGCATGGACACCGACTACGAGCAGTACTTC.